A selection of T cell receptor beta chains follows, all from one sample in a study of blood T cells in healthy people across ages. TCRdb re-derived calls from the 5' RACE reads in MiXCR, one entry per CDR3 protein. In the table there are more than 1,000,000 distinct CDR3 sequences, less than 25% of which are singletons. The same data also contributed to another study, on T cells of mothers and their children.

The sequenced sample consisted of blood. The receptor set was obtained from a girl aged 2-10 years in good health. Each CDR3 is given without its conserved first and last residue.

>12|TRBJ2-7|TRBV7-2
ASSLGLALYEQY
>13|TRBJ1-5|TRBV5-1
ASSLLGAPNQPQH
>12|TRBJ2-5|TRBV29-1
SVVAGPDGETQY
>12|TRBJ2-6|TRBV29-1
SVRQSSGANVLT
>11|TRBJ2-5|TRBV4-3
ASSRVLQETQY
>12|.|TRBV29-1
SVVSPTSIYEQY
>14|TRBJ1-3|TRBV3-1
ASSQDMGAVVDTIY
>14|TRBJ2-5|TRBV7-2
ASSFPAGSLGETQY
>11|.|TRBV10-3
AIGEGQSYEQY
>14|TRBJ1-1|TRBV5-6
ASSWGDTDMNTEAF
>14|TRBJ2-3|TRBV7-6
ASSLVPGHTTDTQY
>9|TRBJ2-5|TRBV29-1
TLIEQETQY
>13|TRBJ2-4|TRBV29-1
SVDPGLETKNIQY
>11|TRBJ2-2|TRBV29-1
SVALAGSGELF
>9|TRBJ1-1|TRBV15
ATGSDTEAF
>11|.|TRBV7-9
ASSWTGAETQY